Described below is a single T cell receptor beta chain sequence and its context. The source of the sample is a study of Ad26.COV2.S vaccination and SARS-CoV-2 variants. This CDR3 is 14 amino acids long. V was clipped by 6 bases and J by 3 bases, with 15 bases between them. Germline CDR1 reads KGHSH; CDR2 reads LQKENI. Generated by immunoSEQ multiplex PCR, the TCRdb table keeps only in-frame clones and is missing some. The sample shows fewer than 300,000 clones, about 89% of them seen only once. The treatment denotes: around 19 received Ad26.COV2.S at low or high dose, single or two shots; 5 received placebo; per-sample allocation not given. Following the first vaccine or placebo injection, samples were taken on day 63.

The rearrangement links TRBV18 to TRBJ2-7; D remains ambiguous. Sequenced here: peripheral blood, sampled in a trial of Ad26.COV2.S vaccine versus placebo. This sequence originates from a person between 18 and 65 years old who received the Ad26.COV2.S COVID-19 vaccine or a placebo. The CDR3 DNA is TGTGCCAGCTCCCAAGGACCAAGGAACTACGAGCAGTACTTC. Amino acid sequence: CASSQGPRNYEQYF.